The source of this T cell receptor beta chain is a study of cytomegalovirus exposure and HLA in healthy donors. On the study more broadly: The same platform as the roughly 700 first-cohort repertoires was used for the 120 validation repertoires, a later analysis reported. The study's findings and limits: Researchers counted around 150 TCR beta chains as cytomegalovirus-associated.

Profiling relied on immunoSEQ multiplex PCR, and the TCRdb table lists in-frame clones only, not all of them. The sample lists 120,000 to 150,000 clones; around 86% were seen once. Trimming cost V 8 bases and J 3 bases; bases outside gene matches: 6. The germline gives CDR1 ENHRY, CDR2 SYGVKD. This CDR3 comprises 13 residues. On this clone: As yet, its antigen is unknown.

This sequence was found in a man aged 18 to 35 in good health and CMV-seropositive. Sequencing used PBMCs. The V call is TRBV10-3, the J call TRBJ2-7; 8 bases match TRBD1. The CDR3 DNA reads as TGTGCCATCGGGGCCGACAGGGGCTACGAGCAGTACTTC. It encodes CAIGADRGYEQYF.